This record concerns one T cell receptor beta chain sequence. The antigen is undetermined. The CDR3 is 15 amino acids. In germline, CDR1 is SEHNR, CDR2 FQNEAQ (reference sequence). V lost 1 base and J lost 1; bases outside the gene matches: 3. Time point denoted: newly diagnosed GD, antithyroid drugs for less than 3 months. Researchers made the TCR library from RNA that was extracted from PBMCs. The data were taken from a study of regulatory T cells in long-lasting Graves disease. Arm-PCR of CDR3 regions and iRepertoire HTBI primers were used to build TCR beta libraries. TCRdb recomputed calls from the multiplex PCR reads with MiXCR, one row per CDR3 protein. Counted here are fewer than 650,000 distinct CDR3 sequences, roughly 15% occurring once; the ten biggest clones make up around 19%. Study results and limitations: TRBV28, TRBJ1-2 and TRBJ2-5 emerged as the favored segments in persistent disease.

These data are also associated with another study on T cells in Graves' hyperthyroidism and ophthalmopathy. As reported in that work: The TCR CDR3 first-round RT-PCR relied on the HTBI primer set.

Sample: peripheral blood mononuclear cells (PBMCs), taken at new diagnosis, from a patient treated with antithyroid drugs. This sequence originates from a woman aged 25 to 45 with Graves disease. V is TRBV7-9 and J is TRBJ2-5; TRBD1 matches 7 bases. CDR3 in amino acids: CASSLVGTAQETQYF. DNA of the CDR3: TGTGCCAGCAGCTTAGTAGGGACAGCCCAAGAGACCCAGTACTTC.